The sequence of this T cell receptor (beta chain) was determined in a study of Ad26.COV2.S vaccination and SARS-CoV-2 variants. Study-wide findings and caveats: The analyses of TCR breadth and depth may have understated the size of total T cell responses.

This table comes from immunoSEQ multiplex PCR, and its TCRdb copy is limited to in-frame clones, with some not included. This sample yields 350,000 to 500,000 clones, of which 80% to 90% are seen a single time; around 2.5% belongs to the top ten. Per the germline V gene, CDR1 is LGHDT and CDR2 is YNNKEL (reference sequence). J was trimmed by 4 bases and V by 0 bases; bases with no gene match: 5. This CDR3 comprises 16 residues. As for treatment: over 15 received Ad26.COV2.S at low or high dose, single or two shots; roughly five received placebo; per-sample allocation not given. The study sampled participants on day 63 after the first vaccine or placebo injection. The donor's status was that of an adult aged 18-55 years in Boston. As for this clone: Its antigen is not known.

This sequence originates from a person between 18 and 65 years old who received the Ad26.COV2.S COVID-19 vaccine or a placebo. Specimen: peripheral blood, collected in a trial of Ad26.COV2.S vaccine versus placebo. The chain couples TRBV3-1 (or the pseudogene TRBV3-2) to TRBJ2-7; 11 nucleotides match TRBD2. CDR3 coding DNA: TGTGCCAGCAGCCAAGACCTTACTAGCGGGGGTTACGAGCAGTACTTC. This encodes CASSQDLTSGGYEQYF.